A selection of T cell receptor beta chains follows, all from one sample in a study of identical twins. In TCRdb, the 5' RACE reads were re-called with MiXCR into one record per CDR3 protein. The sample carries a few hundred thousand distinct CDR3 sequences, approximately 10% recorded once. These data also formed part of another study, on yellow fever vaccine responses in identical twins.

Specimen: PBMCs. These receptors were obtained from a woman under 30 in good health. CDR3s include the opening cysteine and the closing phenylalanine or tryptophan. Fields, in order: V gene, CDR3 length, clone size, J gene, D gene, CDR3 DNA, CDR3 protein. D genes are given only for firm matches. Clone size appears in some rows only: once, few, many, or a class for an expanded clone.

v_gene: TRBV7-9
len: 16
abundance: NA
j_gene: TRBJ2-2
d_gene: TRBD2
CDR3nt: TGTGCCAGCAGCCCCCCGGGGAGCGGGAAGGACGGGGAGCTGTTTTTT
CDR3aa: CASSPPGSGKDGELFF

v_gene: TRBV6-5
len: 16
abundance: many
j_gene: TRBJ2-3
d_gene: NA
CDR3nt: TGTGCCAGCAGTTACTCGAAGGTCTGGGCCACAGATACGCAGTATTTT
CDR3aa: CASSYSKVWATDTQYF

v_gene: TRBV6-5
len: 15
abundance: NA
j_gene: TRBJ1-1
d_gene: NA
CDR3nt: TGTGCCAGCAGTTGGGGAGGGCAGTTGAACACTGAAGCTTTCTTT
CDR3aa: CASSWGGQLNTEAFF

v_gene: TRBV9
len: 17
abundance: NA
j_gene: TRBJ2-7
d_gene: NA
CDR3nt: TGTGCCCCCAGATTTCTATTACTGTCACTTACAGCCTACGAGCAGTACTTC
CDR3aa: CAPRFLLLSLTAYEQYF

v_gene: TRBV3-1
len: 16
abundance: many
j_gene: TRBJ2-1
d_gene: TRBD2
CDR3nt: TGTGCCAGCAGCCATCCAAGACTAGCGGGACACAATGAGCAGTTCTTC
CDR3aa: CASSHPRLAGHNEQFF

v_gene: TRBV27
len: 14
abundance: few
j_gene: TRBJ2-5
d_gene: TRBD1
CDR3nt: TGTGCCAGCGGCAATCGACAGGGTGTGGAGACCCAGTACTTC
CDR3aa: CASGNRQGVETQYF

v_gene: TRBV11-2
len: 18
abundance: NA
j_gene: TRBJ2-5
d_gene: TRBD2
CDR3nt: TGTGCCAGCAGCTTAGGGGACCTAGCGGGGGGCCTACAAGAGACCCAGTACTTC
CDR3aa: CASSLGDLAGGLQETQYF

v_gene: TRBV10-3
len: 14
abundance: many
j_gene: TRBJ1-1
d_gene: NA
CDR3nt: TGTGCCATCAGTACCGCAGGGACGAACACTGAAGCTTTCTTT
CDR3aa: CAISTAGTNTEAFF

v_gene: TRBV21-1
len: 14
abundance: many
j_gene: TRBJ2-3
d_gene: NA
CDR3nt: TGTGCCTACAACAGGGGGCGGAGCACAGATACGCAGTATTTT
CDR3aa: CAYNRGRSTDTQYF

v_gene: TRBV4-3
len: 17
abundance: many
j_gene: TRBJ2-2
d_gene: TRBD2
CDR3nt: TGCGCCAGCAGCCGGAAGACTAGCGGGACGAACACCGGGGAGCTGTTTTTT
CDR3aa: CASSRKTSGTNTGELFF

v_gene: TRBV12-3/TRBV12-4
len: 15
abundance: few
j_gene: TRBJ2-1
d_gene: TRBD1
CDR3nt: TGTGCCAGCAGTTTAGTCGGGACAGGGGGGTATGAGCAGTTCTTC
CDR3aa: CASSLVGTGGYEQFF

v_gene: TRBV15
len: 14
abundance: few
j_gene: TRBJ1-5
d_gene: NA
CDR3nt: TGTGCCACCAGCAGAGATTCCGGGAATCAGCCCCAGCATTTT
CDR3aa: CATSRDSGNQPQHF

v_gene: TRBV27
len: 13
abundance: few
j_gene: TRBJ2-1
d_gene: NA
CDR3nt: TGTGCCAGCAGGGAAGGGGGATACAATGAGCAGTTCTTC
CDR3aa: CASREGGYNEQFF

v_gene: TRBV25-1
len: 13
abundance: few
j_gene: TRBJ1-1
d_gene: NA
CDR3nt: TGTGCCAGCAGTATCGGGGCGAACACTGAAGCTTTCTTT
CDR3aa: CASSIGANTEAFF